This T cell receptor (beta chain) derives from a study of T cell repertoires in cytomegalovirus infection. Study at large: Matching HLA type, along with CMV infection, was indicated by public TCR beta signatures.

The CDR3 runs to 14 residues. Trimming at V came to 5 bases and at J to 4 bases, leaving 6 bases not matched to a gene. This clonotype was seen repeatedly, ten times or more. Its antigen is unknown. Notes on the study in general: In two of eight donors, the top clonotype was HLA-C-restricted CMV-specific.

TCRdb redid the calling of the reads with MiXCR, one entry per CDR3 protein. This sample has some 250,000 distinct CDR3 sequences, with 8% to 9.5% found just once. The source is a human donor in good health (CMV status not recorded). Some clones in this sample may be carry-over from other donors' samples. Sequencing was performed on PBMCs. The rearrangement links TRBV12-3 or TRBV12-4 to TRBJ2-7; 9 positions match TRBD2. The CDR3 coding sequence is TGTGCCAGCAGTCTGGGACTAGCCGTGTACGAGCAGTACTTC. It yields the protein CASSLGLAVYEQYF.